The sample holds a few counts of the clone carrying this TCR beta chain. No antigen is known for it. This entry comes from a study of T cells after yellow fever vaccination. Across the study: Preparing low-cell-number fractions relied on SMART-Seq v4 Ultra Low Input.

TCRdb used MiXCR to reprocess the 5' RACE reads, holding one entry per CDR3 protein. The sample includes 200,000 to 300,000 distinct CDR3 sequences, 10% to 15% of them seen just once. Study findings and constraints: It was a small share of clonotypes that appeared in both CD4 and CD8 compartments. Among primary-vaccination clones, most reappeared after the booster, at roughly 95% for CD4 and under 90% for CD8.

The CDR3 totals 15 residues. Germline CDR1 is SGHAT and CDR2 is FQNNGV. Losses at the gene ends were 6 bases for V and 1 base for J; bases not matched to a gene: 5. The rearrangement joins TRBV11-2 to TRBJ1-2, with 10 bases that match TRBD1. This clonotype was sampled from a man between 25 and 39 years old who received the YFV17D yellow fever vaccine. The input for sequencing was CD4+ T cells sorted from PBMCs, taken 45 days after the yellow fever booster vaccination. Written as DNA, the CDR3 is TGTGCCAGCAGGCAGACAGGGGGCCTTAACTATGGCTACACCTTC. Its protein product is CASRQTGGLNYGYTF.